The 31 T cell receptor beta chains presented below share a single source sample, sequenced in a study of blood T cell repertoires in COVID-19. Produced via immunoSEQ multiplex PCR; TCRdb's table is partial and in-frame only. The repertoire holds approximately 80,000 clones, with about 83% as singletons. What was sequenced was peripheral blood. The source of these receptors is a man aged 50-60 years with active COVID-19.

The CDR3 sequence: CASSYIRTPYNSPLHF. CDR3 coding DNA: TGTGCCAGCAGTTACATTCGAACTCCCTATAATTCACCCCTCCACTTT. The rearrangement uses TRBV6-5 and TRBJ1-6; D is uncertain. Germline CDR1 and CDR2: MNHEY and SVGAGI. Deletions cut 2 bases from V and 2 bases from J, with 10 bases between. The CDR3 loop spans 16 amino acids.

The genes are TRBV21-1 and TRBJ2-1; the table assigns TRBD2, which was not confirmed against the DNA. TRBV21-1 is termed a pseudogene. The CDR3 loop spans 19 amino acids. DNA for the CDR3: TGTGCCAGCAGCAAACTTGCCCTGTTTGCCCTAGGACCAGCGGATGAGCAGTTCTTC. It translates to CASSKLALFALGPADEQFF.

J is TRBJ1-1 and V is TRBV11-2; unclear D gene. The germline V gene encodes CDR1 SGHAT and CDR2 FQNNGV. V was shortened by 3 bases and J by 6 bases, with 11 bases between the two germline ends. The CDR3 contains 13 residues. The CDR3 loop is CASSLNLIAEAFF. As DNA, the CDR3 is TGTGCCAGCAGCTTGAATCTAATCGCTGAAGCTTTCTTT.

The chain links TRBV21-1 to TRBJ2-7; the D call TRBD1 from the table was never checked on the DNA. TRBV21-1 is shown as a pseudogene. The CDR3 contains 17 residues. In DNA form, the CDR3 reads TGTGCCAGCAGCAAAGCAGAGGGGACAGGGGAATTCTACGAGCAGTACTTC. It codes for CASSKAEGTGEFYEQYF.

The chain employs TRBV5-1 and TRBJ2-3, with TRBD2 matching over 8 bases. V shed 4 bases, J shed 4 bases, and the junction held 11 bases outside the gene matches. Germline assignment: CDR1 SGHRS and CDR2 YFSETQ. This CDR3 is built from 16 residues. CDR3 bases: TGCGCCAGCAGCCCGGGAGGACTAGCTGCGGCAGATACGCAGTATTTT. Its translation: CASSPGGLAAADTQYF.

The V call is TRBV18, the J call TRBJ1-1; D is unresolved. V was shortened by 3 bases and J by 11 bases, with 16 bases between the two germline ends. The CDR3 totals 13 residues. Germline assignment: CDR1 KGHSH and CDR2 LQKENI. CDR3 in amino acids: CASSPRGSLEAFF. The CDR3 DNA follows: TGTGCCAGCTCACCCCGGGGTAGCCTAGAGGCTTTCTTT. The full variable domain, with the rest looked up from reference TRBV18 and TRBJ1-1, is NAGVMQNPRHLVRRRGQEARLRCSPMKGHSHVYWYRQLPEEGLKFMVYLQKENIIDESGMPKERFSAEFPKEGPSILRIQQVVRGDSAAYFCASSPRGSLEAFFGQGTRLTVV.

The CDR3 DNA sequence: TGTGCCAGTAGTATACGGGCAGGGGGTAACTATGGCTACACCTTC. Residues: CASSIRAGGNYGYTF. The chain combines TRBV19 with TRBJ1-2; 7 positions agree with TRBD1. With V trimmed by 2 bases and J by 1 base, 4 bases remained unmatched. CDR1 and CDR2 (germline): LNHDA, SQIVND (reference sequence). This CDR3 has 15 amino acids.

V usage is TRBV18 and J usage is TRBJ1-1; no clear D gene. V was clipped by 2 bases and J by 6 bases, with 13 bases between them. Germline V lookup: CDR1 KGHSH, CDR2 LQKENI. This CDR3 comprises 14 residues. The CDR3 coding sequence is TGTGCCAGCTCACCAAACTCAGGAGGCGCTGAAGCTTTCTTT. Translating gives CASSPNSGGAEAFF.

The rearrangement uses TRBV10-3 and TRBJ2-7, with D perhaps TRBD1 (6 bases). CDR3 size: 16 residues. The V gene lost 5 bases and the J gene lost 1 base, with 18 bases spanning the gap. Looked up from germline, CDR1 is ENHRY and CDR2 is SYGVKD. DNA of the CDR3: TGTGCCATCAGTAAACAACAGGGCCTCAGTTCCTACGAGCAGTACTTC. Its translation: CAISKQQGLSSYEQYF.

The chain joins TRBV6-5 to TRBJ2-7, with D maybe TRBD1 (6 bases). This CDR3 spans 15 amino acids. Germline V gene sequence: CDR1 MNHEY, CDR2 SVGAGI. V was cut by 5 bases and J by 6 bases, with 20 bases left in between. CDR3 loop: CASSHRQDLISEQYF. CDR3 sequence (DNA): TGTGCCAGCAGTCATAGACAGGATCTAATTTCCGAGCAGTACTTC.

This chain joins TRBV12-5 and TRBJ2-3, with D tentatively TRBD2 (5 bases). Trimming removed 2 bases at V and 0 bases at J, with 15 bases between. CDR3 length equals 17 residues. Germline lookup yields CDR1 LGHNT and CDR2 FRNRAP. The CDR3 DNA sequence: TGTGCTAGTGGTTTGCAGCGGATATTAATAAGCACAGATACGCAGTATTTT. It translates to CASGLQRILISTDTQYF.

The V and J genes are TRBV19 and TRBJ1-5; TRBD1 agrees at 10 bases. The CDR3 spans 16 residues. V gave up 5 bases and J gave up 3 bases; unmatched junction bases: 7. Germline V gene lookup returns CDR1 LNHDA and CDR2 SQIVND (reference sequence). This CDR3 reads CASSSKDRGPNQPQHF. CDR3 DNA: TGTGCCAGTAGTTCGAAAGACAGGGGGCCCAATCAGCCCCAGCATTTT.

Details on this clone: Other DNA sequences within the sample encode an identical CDR3. V and J are TRBV6-5 and TRBJ1-6; D not resolved. The CDR3 runs to 15 residues. Trimming removed 0 bases at V and 8 bases at J, with 11 bases between. The germline gives CDR1 MNHEY, CDR2 SVGAGI. The CDR3 DNA sequence: TGTGCCAGCAGTTACTCAGCTGGTCGCGATTCACCCCTCCACTTT. The encoded protein is CASSYSAGRDSPLHF.

This clone was observed a few times. The chain recombines TRBV4-1 with TRBJ1-3; D gene ambiguous. The CDR3 runs to 13 residues. Germline lookup yields CDR1 MGHRA and CDR2 YSYEKL. The germline V and J ends were trimmed by 1 base and 6 bases, with 7 bases remaining between them. This chain's CDR3 is CASSQVAENTIYF. In DNA form, the CDR3 reads TGCGCCAGCAGCCAAGTCGCGGAAAACACCATATATTTT.

This rearrangement joins TRBV19 to TRBJ1-4, with D maybe TRBD1 (5 bases). The CDR3 sequence is 13 residues long. In germline, CDR1 is LNHDA, CDR2 SQIVND (reference sequence). The germline V and J ends were trimmed by 5 bases and 13 bases, with 17 bases remaining between them. The CDR3 is CASSAPGVESLFF. DNA of the CDR3: TGTGCCAGTAGTGCCCCGGGGGTGGAGTCACTGTTTTTT.

The CDR3 region is CASSLVSTSGSGNTIYF. The CDR3 bases are TGTGCCAGCAGCTTGGTGTCGACGTCGGGCTCTGGAAACACCATATATTTT. The chain recombines TRBV5-5 with TRBJ1-3, with D unclear. The germline CDR1 and CDR2 sequences are SGHKS and YYEKEE (reference sequence). The CDR3 has 17 amino acids. The V gene lost 0 bases and the J gene lost 0 bases, with 13 bases spanning the gap.

This chain uses TRBV12-3 or TRBV12-4 with TRBJ1-5, with a possible D match to TRBD1 (6 bases). V lost 6 bases and J 4 bases, leaving 10 bases between the germline ends. CDR3 length equals 13 residues. CDR3 nucleotide sequence: TGTGCCAGCAGCAGGGGACCTAATCAGCCCCAGCATTTT. Translation: CASSRGPNQPQHF.

The chain recombines TRBV6-2 or TRBV6-3 with TRBJ2-5; weak D call: TRBD2 (6 bases). Trimming pared 5 bases from V and 5 bases from J, leaving 12 bases between. This CDR3 has 13 amino acids. Germline V gene data show CDR1 as MNHEY and CDR2 as SVGEGT. The CDR3 nucleotides read TGTGCCAGCAGTCCACTAGCTCGGGAGACCCAGTACTTC. Translation: CASSPLARETQYF.

This CDR3 reads CSVSTGTSFRYEQYF. CDR3 nucleotides: TGCAGCGTTTCTACCGGGACTAGCTTCAGGTACGAGCAGTACTTC. This chain joins TRBV29-1 and TRBJ2-7, with 9 bases fitting TRBD2. The germline V gene encodes CDR1 SQVTM and CDR2 ANQGSEA. With V trimmed by 5 bases and J by 4 bases, 12 bases remained unmatched. The CDR3 totals 15 residues.

This sequence joins TRBV3-1 (or the pseudogene TRBV3-2) and TRBJ2-1, with 7 positions matching TRBD1. V lost 0 bases, J lost 6 bases, and 8 bases stayed unmatched. CDR1 and CDR2 (germline): LGHDT, YNNKEL (reference sequence). The CDR3 loop spans 16 amino acids. CDR3 in DNA: TGTGCCAGCAGCCAAGATTGGGGACCAGGGGGCAATGAGCAGTTCTTC. Amino acids: CASSQDWGPGGNEQFF.

The chain has TRBV12-3 or TRBV12-4 and TRBJ2-1; 12 nucleotides align to TRBD2. The CDR3 is made up of 13 amino acids. The J segment lost 14 bases and the V segment lost 8 bases, leaving 10 bases of the junction unmatched. CDR3 nucleotide sequence: TGTGCCAGCGGGCGGACTAGCGGGGTACAAAAGTTCTTC. Translated, it gives CASGRTSGVQKFF.

The rearrangement links TRBV20-1 to TRBJ2-2; the match to TRBD2 covers 12 bases. V dropped 3 bases and J dropped 2; count of bases not matched to a gene: 10. Germline assignment: CDR1 DFQATT and CDR2 SNEGSKA (reference sequence). CDR3 length: 18 amino acids. DNA for the CDR3: TGCAGTGCTAGTATCGCTAGCGGGAGGGGTAGAAACACCGGGGAGCTGTTTTTT. It specifies CSASIASGRGRNTGELFF.

The chain employs TRBV9 and TRBJ2-7; possible D gene TRBD1, 5 bases. V was pared by 3 bases and J by 4 bases, with 17 bases between. The CDR3 contains 15 residues. The germline gives CDR1 SGDLS, CDR2 YYNGEE. CDR3 sequence reads: CASSGGGQGSYEQYF. The CDR3 DNA sequence: TGTGCCAGCAGCGGGGGTGGGCAGGGAAGTTACGAGCAGTACTTC.

This chain uses TRBV11-1 with TRBJ1-1; 8 bases are shared with TRBD1. After removal of 2 bases from V and 2 bases from J, the junction contained 7 bases not matched to a gene. The CDR3 has 16 residues. Germline V gene data show CDR1 as SGHAT and CDR2 as FQDESV (reference sequence). CDR3 coding DNA: TGTGCCAGCAGCTTAAAACAGGGGGGATTAAACACTGAAGCTTTCTTT. As protein: CASSLKQGGLNTEAFF.

This chain links TRBV7-2 with TRBJ1-6, with D unclear. Trimming left V 5 bases short and J 10 bases short, with 12 bases between. The CDR3 is 13 residues long. Germline V lookup: CDR1 SGHTA, CDR2 FQGNSA. The CDR3 region is CASSPAPESPLHF. Written as DNA, the CDR3 is TGTGCCAGCAGCCCGGCCCCGGAGTCACCCCTCCACTTT.

The chain recombines TRBV24-1 with TRBJ2-7; 10 positions match TRBD1. This CDR3 comprises 15 residues. The V and J ends lost 4 bases and 2 bases, in that order; junction bases with no gene match: 4. Per germline, CDR1 KGHDR and CDR2 SFDVKD. The CDR3 spells CATSESGTGAYEQYF. The CDR3 DNA follows: TGTGCCACCAGTGAGTCCGGGACAGGGGCCTACGAGCAGTACTTC.

The chain recombines TRBV3-1 (or the pseudogene TRBV3-2) with TRBJ2-7, with 9 bases aligning to TRBD2. This CDR3 spans 17 amino acids. The V segment lost 3 bases and the J segment 1 base; nucleotides outside the gene matches: 10. Germline assignment: CDR1 LGHDT and CDR2 YNNKEL (reference sequence). The CDR3: CASSQARAGGQSYEQYF. CDR3 bases: TGTGCCAGCAGCCAGGCCCGGGCGGGAGGGCAATCCTACGAGCAGTACTTC.

CDR3 amino acids: CASSLGAGGTSYEQYF. The CDR3 DNA sequence: TGTGCCAGCAGCCTCGGTGCGGGCGGGACGTCCTACGAGCAGTACTTC. This chain uses TRBV14 with TRBJ2-7, with TRBD2 as a possible D gene (6 bases). Germline CDR1 and CDR2: SGHDN and FVKESK. The CDR3 length is 16 residues. Trimming removed 4 bases at V and 1 base at J, with 17 bases between.

The genes are TRBV11-2 and TRBJ2-1; possibly TRBD2 for D (5 bases). The germline V gene encodes CDR1 SGHAT and CDR2 FQNNGV. CDR3 size: 17 residues. V lost 4 bases and J 7 bases, leaving 23 bases between the germline ends. As DNA, the CDR3 is TGTGCCAGCAGCTCCCAGAAGGCGGGTACCGTGCAGAATGAGCAGTTCTTC. This gives the protein CASSSQKAGTVQNEQFF.

The gene calls are TRBV30 and TRBJ2-3, with TRBD2 matching 8 bases. CDR1 and CDR2 (germline): GTSNPN, SVGIG (reference sequence). V shed 4 bases, J shed 4 bases, and the junction held 10 bases outside the gene matches. There are 15 residues in the CDR3. The DNA of the CDR3 is TGTGCCTGGACCCTCGGAGCGGGGGTGCCAGATACGCAGTATTTT. It yields the protein CAWTLGAGVPDTQYF. The whole variable domain, filled in from reference TRBV30 and TRBJ2-3, reads SQTIHQWPATLVQPVGSPLSLECTVEGTSNPNLYWYRQAAGRGLQLLFYSVGIGQISSEVPQNLSASRPQDRQFILSSKKLLLSDSGFYLCAWTLGAGVPDTQYFGPGTRLTVL.

This clone was counted a single time. V and J are TRBV4-3 and TRBJ1-1; a possible D gene is TRBD1 (6 bases). The germline V and J ends were trimmed by 4 bases and 3 bases, with 12 bases remaining between them. There are 14 residues in the CDR3. Germline lookup yields CDR1 LGHNA and CDR2 YSLEER. The CDR3 spells CASSRGGAHTEAFF. In DNA form, the CDR3 reads TGCGCCAGCAGCCGGGGGGGCGCGCACACTGAAGCTTTCTTT.